The source of this T cell receptor beta chain is a study of T cell responses to AZD1222 COVID-19 vaccine. Findings of the study overall: CD4 TCRs associated with vaccination spanned spike, dominating at 160-218 and 743-854. Sampling that yielded the repertoires occurred only after the peak T cell response. Recipients of AZD1222 seropositive at baseline numbered only 6 or 7.

The method was immunoSEQ multiplex PCR; TCRdb's version includes in-frame clones alone and lacks a portion of them. The top ten clones hold under 5.5% of a sample with approximately 100,000 clones, about 90% of them seen once. The germline CDR1 and CDR2 sequences are MRHNA and SNTAGT. With V trimmed by 3 bases and J by 2 bases, 1 base remained unmatched. The CDR3 is 15 residues long. This clone was found a few times. The antigen is unknown. The rearrangement links TRBV6-4 to TRBJ2-3, with TRBD2 matching over 11 bases. This material consisted of peripheral blood, taken on day 0 of AZD1222 vaccination. This clonotype was sampled from an adult in good health. The CDR3 is CASSDSGGATDTQYF. In nucleotides, the CDR3 is TGTGCCAGCAGTGATAGCGGGGGGGCCACAGATACGCAGTATTTT.